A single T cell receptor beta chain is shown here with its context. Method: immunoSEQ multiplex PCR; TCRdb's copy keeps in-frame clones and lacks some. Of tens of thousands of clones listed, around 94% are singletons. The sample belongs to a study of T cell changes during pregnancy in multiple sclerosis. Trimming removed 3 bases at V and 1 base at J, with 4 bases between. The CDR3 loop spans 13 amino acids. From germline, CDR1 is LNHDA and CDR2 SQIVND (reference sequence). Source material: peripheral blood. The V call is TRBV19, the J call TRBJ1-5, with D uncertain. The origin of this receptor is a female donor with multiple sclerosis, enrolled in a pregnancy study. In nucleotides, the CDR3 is TGTGCCAGTAGTATCGCCAGCAATCAGCCCCAGCATTTT. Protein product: CASSIASNQPQHF.